This T cell receptor beta chain was profiled in a study of blood T cells in healthy people across ages. Germline loops: CDR1 SEHNR, CDR2 FQNEAQ (reference sequence). The CDR3 runs 16 residues. V dropped 5 bases and J dropped 0 bases, with 14 bases sitting between them. It was with a sample-barcoded 5' primer and a J-beta primer mix that a second PCR of roughly 7 to 12 cycles was run. TCRdb ran MiXCR on the 5' RACE reads and lists one entry per CDR3 protein. This table has 1.4 million or so distinct CDR3 sequences, 35% to 45% appearing once. This clonotype turned up a few times. Sequencing was carried out using blood. This TCR was recovered from a woman under 30 in good health. J is TRBJ2-1 and V is TRBV7-9; either TRBD1 or TRBD2 may fit D (5 bases each). Here the CDR3 reads CASSVRDASSYNEQFF. The CDR3 DNA sequence: TGTGCCAGCAGCGTCCGGGACGCCAGCTCCTACAATGAGCAGTTCTTC.